A selection of T cell receptor beta chains follows, all from one sample in a study of cytomegalovirus exposure and HLA in healthy donors. Profiling relied on immunoSEQ multiplex PCR, and the TCRdb table lists in-frame clones only, not all of them. In the table there are 100,000 or so clones, approximately 70% of which are singletons. Sequencing used PBMCs. Receptor source: a middle-aged man in good health and CMV-seropositive. CDR3s include the opening cysteine and the closing phenylalanine or tryptophan. Each record gives: V gene, J gene, clone size, D gene, CDR3 protein, CDR3 DNA. The D gene is left open where the match is weak. Clone size, where shown, is once, few, many, or a class for clones that have expanded.

V gene: TRBV7-8
J gene: TRBJ1-5
clone size: .
D gene: .
CDR3 protein: CASSQGGARSNQPQHF
CDR3 DNA: TGTGCCAGCAGTCAAGGGGGTGCCCGATCCAATCAGCCCCAGCATTTT

V gene: TRBV7-8
J gene: TRBJ1-1
clone size: few
D gene: TRBD1
CDR3 protein: CASSQTGGGTEAFF
CDR3 DNA: TGTGCCAGCAGCCAGACAGGGGGCGGCACTGAAGCTTTCTTT

V gene: TRBV15
J gene: TRBJ2-6
clone size: .
D gene: .
CDR3 protein: CATSREREALGANVLTF
CDR3 DNA: TGTGCCACCAGCAGAGAGAGAGAGGCGCTTGGGGCCAACGTCCTGACTTTC

V gene: TRBV7-7
J gene: TRBJ2-2
clone size: .
D gene: TRBD2
CDR3 protein: CASSRTSGIGGELFF
CDR3 DNA: TGTGCCAGCAGCCGGACTAGCGGGATTGGCGGGGAGCTGTTTTTT

V gene: TRBV11-2
J gene: TRBJ1-1
clone size: .
D gene: .
CDR3 protein: CASSLGAFTEAFF
CDR3 DNA: TGTGCCAGCAGCTTAGGGGCTTTCACTGAAGCTTTCTTT

V gene: TRBV2
J gene: TRBJ2-5
clone size: .
D gene: .
CDR3 protein: CASSELDNQETQYF
CDR3 DNA: TGTGCCAGCAGTGAGTTAGACAACCAAGAGACCCAGTACTTC

V gene: TRBV7-9
J gene: TRBJ2-1
clone size: .
D gene: TRBD2
CDR3 protein: CASSLVAGAAEQFF
CDR3 DNA: TGTGCCAGCAGCTTAGTAGCGGGAGCTGCTGAGCAGTTCTTC

V gene: TRBV11-2
J gene: TRBJ2-2
clone size: .
D gene: .
CDR3 protein: CASSLVNRAGELFF
CDR3 DNA: TGTGCCAGCAGCTTAGTTAACAGGGCCGGGGAGCTGTTTTTT

V gene: TRBV9
J gene: TRBJ2-1
clone size: once
D gene: TRBD2
CDR3 protein: CASSPGAGAYNEQFF
CDR3 DNA: TGTGCCAGCAGCCCCGGTGCGGGAGCGTACAATGAGCAGTTCTTC

V gene: TRBV2
J gene: TRBJ2-3
clone size: few
D gene: TRBD2
CDR3 protein: CASILSGSADTQYF
CDR3 DNA: TGTGCCAGCATCCTTAGCGGGAGCGCAGATACGCAGTATTTT

V gene: TRBV19
J gene: TRBJ2-1
clone size: .
D gene: TRBD2
CDR3 protein: CASSPTSDPYNEQFF
CDR3 DNA: TGTGCCAGTAGTCCTACTAGCGACCCCTACAATGAGCAGTTCTTC

V gene: TRBV10-3
J gene: TRBJ2-4
clone size: .
D gene: .
CDR3 protein: CAISAGGENIQYF
CDR3 DNA: TGTGCCATCAGTGCGGGCGGGGAAAACATTCAGTACTTC

V gene: TRBV10-3
J gene: TRBJ1-1
clone size: .
D gene: .
CDR3 protein: CAIREILGPEAFF
CDR3 DNA: TGTGCCATCAGGGAGATTCTAGGTCCTGAAGCTTTCTTT

V gene: TRBV27
J gene: TRBJ1-1
clone size: .
D gene: .
CDR3 protein: CASSLVGGGTEAFF
CDR3 DNA: TGTGCCAGCAGTTTGGTAGGGGGGGGAACTGAAGCTTTCTTT

V gene: TRBV5-8
J gene: TRBJ2-5
clone size: .
D gene: TRBD2
CDR3 protein: CASSFDKREVGETQYF
CDR3 DNA: TGTGCCAGCAGCTTTGATAAGCGGGAGGTAGGAGAGACCCAGTACTTC

V gene: TRBV30
J gene: TRBJ1-4
clone size: .
D gene: .
CDR3 protein: CAWSPTGGEGEKLFF
CDR3 DNA: TGTGCCTGGAGCCCCACCGGAGGGGAAGGTGAAAAACTGTTTTTT

V gene: TRBV30
J gene: TRBJ1-2
clone size: .
D gene: .
CDR3 protein: CAWSKAGRYYGYTF
CDR3 DNA: TGTGCCTGGAGTAAGGCAGGCCGGTACTATGGCTACACCTTC

V gene: TRBV6-5
J gene: TRBJ2-2
clone size: .
D gene: TRBD2
CDR3 protein: CASRLSGANTGELFF
CDR3 DNA: TGTGCCAGCAGACTTAGCGGGGCGAACACCGGGGAGCTGTTTTTT

V gene: TRBV2
J gene: TRBJ2-1
clone size: .
D gene: TRBD2
CDR3 protein: CASRTSGSYNEQFF
CDR3 DNA: TGTGCCAGCAGGACTAGCGGGTCCTACAATGAGCAGTTCTTC

V gene: TRBV10-3
J gene: TRBJ2-1
clone size: few
D gene: .
CDR3 protein: CAISLGGDATYNEQFF
CDR3 DNA: TGTGCCATCAGTTTGGGGGGAGATGCCACCTACAATGAGCAGTTCTTC

V gene: TRBV6-4
J gene: TRBJ2-5
clone size: .
D gene: .
CDR3 protein: CASSGAKETQYF
CDR3 DNA: TGTGCCAGCAGTGGGGCGAAGGAGACCCAGTACTTC

V gene: TRBV9
J gene: TRBJ2-7
clone size: .
D gene: TRBD2
CDR3 protein: CASSVGTSVSYEQYF
CDR3 DNA: TGTGCCAGCAGCGTTGGGACTAGCGTCTCCTACGAGCAGTACTTC

V gene: TRBV6-5
J gene: TRBJ2-4
clone size: .
D gene: .
CDR3 protein: CASSYSNSLAKNIQYF
CDR3 DNA: TGTGCCAGCAGTTACTCTAACAGCCTAGCCAAAAACATTCAGTACTTC

V gene: TRBV5-1
J gene: TRBJ1-1
clone size: once
D gene: TRBD1
CDR3 protein: CASSFTQGARGTEAFF
CDR3 DNA: TGCGCCAGCAGCTTTACACAGGGGGCGCGGGGCACTGAAGCTTTCTTT

V gene: TRBV27
J gene: TRBJ2-1
clone size: .
D gene: .
CDR3 protein: CASSLRLEVEQFF
CDR3 DNA: TGTGCCAGCAGCCTAAGGTTGGAGGTTGAGCAGTTCTTC

V gene: TRBV5-4
J gene: TRBJ1-1
clone size: once
D gene: TRBD1
CDR3 protein: CASSPWTGAEAFF
CDR3 DNA: TGTGCCAGCAGCCCCTGGACAGGGGCTGAAGCTTTCTTT

V gene: TRBV29-1
J gene: TRBJ2-1
clone size: .
D gene: .
CDR3 protein: CSVPREAVEQFF
CDR3 DNA: TGCAGCGTTCCCCGAGAGGCAGTTGAGCAGTTCTTC

V gene: TRBV7-2
J gene: TRBJ2-1
clone size: few
D gene: .
CDR3 protein: CASSQELAINEQFF
CDR3 DNA: TGTGCCAGCAGCCAAGAGTTAGCCATCAATGAGCAGTTCTTC

V gene: TRBV28
J gene: TRBJ2-7
clone size: .
D gene: .
CDR3 protein: CASSDDGDLSSYEQYF
CDR3 DNA: TGTGCCAGCAGTGATGACGGGGATCTAAGCTCCTACGAGCAGTACTTC

V gene: TRBV7-3
J gene: TRBJ2-3
clone size: .
D gene: TRBD2
CDR3 protein: CASRRSGGTDTQYF
CDR3 DNA: TGTGCCAGCAGGCGCAGCGGGGGCACAGATACGCAGTATTTT

V gene: TRBV19
J gene: TRBJ1-1
clone size: .
D gene: .
CDR3 protein: CASSADTRNTEAFF
CDR3 DNA: TGTGCCAGTAGCGCGGACACCCGAAACACTGAAGCTTTCTTT

V gene: TRBV28
J gene: TRBJ1-2
clone size: .
D gene: TRBD1
CDR3 protein: CASRGQDLHYGYTF
CDR3 DNA: TGTGCCAGCAGGGGACAGGACTTACACTATGGCTACACCTTC

V gene: TRBV10-3
J gene: TRBJ2-2
clone size: few
D gene: TRBD2
CDR3 protein: CAISHPRLAGGPGELFF
CDR3 DNA: TGTGCCATCAGTCACCCCCGACTAGCGGGAGGGCCAGGGGAGCTGTTTTTT

V gene: TRBV5-4
J gene: TRBJ2-1
clone size: few
D gene: .
CDR3 protein: CASSPSSYNEQFF
CDR3 DNA: TGTGCCAGCAGCCCCTCCAGTTACAATGAGCAGTTCTTC

V gene: TRBV9
J gene: TRBJ2-7
clone size: .
D gene: .
CDR3 protein: CASSPAFGSSYEQYF
CDR3 DNA: TGTGCCAGCAGCCCCGCTTTCGGGAGCTCCTACGAGCAGTACTTC

V gene: TRBV6-6
J gene: TRBJ1-5
clone size: few
D gene: .
CDR3 protein: CASSYSETDGTQHF
CDR3 DNA: TGTGCCAGCAGTTACTCGGAGACTGACGGGACCCAGCATTTT

V gene: TRBV9
J gene: TRBJ1-5
clone size: .
D gene: .
CDR3 protein: CASSPRGGSTDTQHF
CDR3 DNA: TGTGCCAGCAGCCCTAGGGGCGGTTCCACAGATACGCAGCATTTT

V gene: TRBV6-6
J gene: TRBJ2-1
clone size: few
D gene: .
CDR3 protein: CASSYSVGGRDNEQFF
CDR3 DNA: TGTGCCAGCAGTTACTCTGTGGGAGGACGGGACAATGAGCAGTTCTTC

V gene: TRBV28
J gene: TRBJ2-7
clone size: .
D gene: .
CDR3 protein: CASSPTGPYEQYF
CDR3 DNA: TGTGCCAGCAGTCCTACAGGGCCCTACGAGCAGTACTTC

V gene: TRBV30
J gene: TRBJ2-2
clone size: .
D gene: TRBD2
CDR3 protein: CAQRTSGSTGELFF
CDR3 DNA: TGTGCCCAAAGGACTAGCGGGTCCACCGGGGAGCTGTTTTTT

V gene: TRBV4-2
J gene: TRBJ2-5
clone size: .
D gene: .
CDR3 protein: CASSQDTETVWTQYF
CDR3 DNA: TGTGCCAGCAGCCAAGATACAGAAACGGTCTGGACCCAGTACTTC

V gene: TRBV30
J gene: TRBJ2-1
clone size: .
D gene: .
CDR3 protein: CAWSVSAEQFF
CDR3 DNA: TGTGCCTGGAGTGTTAGTGCTGAGCAGTTCTTC

V gene: TRBV28
J gene: TRBJ2-7
clone size: .
D gene: TRBD1
CDR3 protein: CASTHRQGAGYEQYF
CDR3 DNA: TGTGCCAGCACGCACCGACAGGGGGCGGGTTACGAGCAGTACTTC

V gene: TRBV29-1
J gene: TRBJ2-2
clone size: .
D gene: .
CDR3 protein: CSVEDLSGELFF
CDR3 DNA: TGCAGCGTTGAAGATCTTTCCGGGGAGCTGTTTTTT

V gene: TRBV6-5
J gene: TRBJ1-1
clone size: few
D gene: .
CDR3 protein: CASSNTANTEAFF
CDR3 DNA: TGTGCCAGCAGTAATACAGCGAACACTGAAGCTTTCTTT

V gene: TRBV7-2
J gene: TRBJ2-5
clone size: .
D gene: .
CDR3 protein: CASSSLRSETQYF
CDR3 DNA: TGTGCCAGCAGCTCCTTGAGGTCGGAGACCCAGTACTTC

V gene: TRBV29-1
J gene: TRBJ2-6
clone size: .
D gene: .
CDR3 protein: CSVAGSGANVLTF
CDR3 DNA: TGCAGCGTTGCAGGCTCTGGGGCCAACGTCCTGACTTTC

V gene: TRBV19
J gene: TRBJ1-1
clone size: few
D gene: .
CDR3 protein: CASSLQGQNTEAFF
CDR3 DNA: TGTGCCAGTAGTTTACAGGGACAGAACACTGAAGCTTTCTTT

V gene: TRBV6-8
J gene: TRBJ2-7
clone size: few
D gene: TRBD1
CDR3 protein: CASSPGQGSYEQYF
CDR3 DNA: TGTGCCAGCAGTCCGGGACAGGGCTCCTACGAGCAGTACTTC

V gene: TRBV27
J gene: TRBJ2-2
clone size: .
D gene: TRBD2
CDR3 protein: CASSSVAGNTGELFF
CDR3 DNA: TGTGCCAGCAGTTCGGTAGCGGGGAACACCGGGGAGCTGTTTTTT

V gene: TRBV6-5
J gene: TRBJ2-3
clone size: few
D gene: .
CDR3 protein: CASSYSANSRDTQYF
CDR3 DNA: TGTGCCAGCAGTTACTCGGCTAATAGCCGAGATACGCAGTATTTT

V gene: TRBV11-3
J gene: TRBJ1-1
clone size: few
D gene: .
CDR3 protein: CASSSGTTEAFF
CDR3 DNA: TGTGCCAGCAGCTCTGGGACAACTGAAGCTTTCTTT